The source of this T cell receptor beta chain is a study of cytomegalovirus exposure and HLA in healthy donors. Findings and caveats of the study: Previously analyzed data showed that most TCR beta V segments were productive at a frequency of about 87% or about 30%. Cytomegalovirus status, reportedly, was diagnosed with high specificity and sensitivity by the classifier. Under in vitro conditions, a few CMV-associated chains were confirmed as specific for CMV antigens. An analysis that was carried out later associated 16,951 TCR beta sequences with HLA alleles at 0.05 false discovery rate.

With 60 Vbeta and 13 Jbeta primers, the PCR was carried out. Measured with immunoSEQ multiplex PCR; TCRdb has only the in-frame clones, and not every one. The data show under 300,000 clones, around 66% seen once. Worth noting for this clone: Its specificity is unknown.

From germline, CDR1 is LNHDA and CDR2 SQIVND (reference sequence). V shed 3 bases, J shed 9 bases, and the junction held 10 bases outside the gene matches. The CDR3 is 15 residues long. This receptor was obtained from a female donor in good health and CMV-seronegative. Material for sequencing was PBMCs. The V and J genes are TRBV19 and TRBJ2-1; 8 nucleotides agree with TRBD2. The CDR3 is CASSISSGWVGEQFF. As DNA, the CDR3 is TGTGCCAGTAGTATTTCTAGCGGGTGGGTGGGTGAGCAGTTCTTC.